The T cell receptor (beta chain) under discussion was sequenced for a study of blood T cell repertoires in COVID-19. CDR1 and CDR2 from the germline V gene are SQVTM and ANQGSEA. Trimming took 4 bases from V and 3 from J; bases not matched to a gene: 5. CDR3 length equals 15 residues. Assay: immunoSEQ multiplex PCR; the TCRdb copy retains only in-frame clones and omits some. In the table there are under 500,000 clones, around 90% of which are singletons. The cohort comprised adults aged about 18 to 89 years residing in approximately 25 US areas. V and J are TRBV29-1 and TRBJ2-3; 12 positions agree with TRBD2. The material sequenced was PBMCs or T cells enriched from blood (not recorded which). This sequence was found in a woman in her late teens or twenties with acute COVID-19. The DNA for the CDR3 is TGCAGCGTTGGTCTTACTAGCGGGAGGACAGATACGCAGTATTTT. Translated: CSVGLTSGRTDTQYF.